This T cell receptor beta chain comes out of a study of lymphopenia after photon versus proton radiotherapy (dated by TCRdb to between 2017 and 2020). A note on the overall study: The immunological effects of photon versus proton radiation therapy were compared in patients with gastrointestinal tumors who developed high-grade lymphopenia. The cohort included 20 or so patients with gastrointestinal tumors who developed lymphopenia after receiving either photon or proton therapy. The study aimed to characterize how the two radiation modalities differ in their impact on the immune system.

Beyond this particular receptor, the publication reports: Relative stability during treatment was observed in proton-treated patients, whereas loss of naive T cells and TCR diversity and gain of effector/memory populations were observed in photon-treated patients. After the lymphocyte count nadir, photon-treated repertoires showed oligoclonal expansion, especially of CD8+ Temra cells, which drove the drop in diversity. Across the cohort, a larger post-nadir drop in TCR diversity was inversely correlated with overall survival time among patients who died. The survival association was assessed only in patients who died, and better survival with proton therapy was presented by the authors as a possibility rather than a demonstrated result.

Reading from cysteine to phenylalanine, the CDR3 counts 13 amino acids. Of all the DNA, just the CDR3 is kept, 39 bases in frame from base 1. Per the germline V gene, MGHDK is the CDR1 and SYGVNS is the CDR2. V lost 5 bases and J lost 0 bases; the stretch between them is 7 bases long. Receptors were amplified or captured by the immunoSEQ multiplex PCR assay. Deep sequencing of rearranged TCR beta loci, alongside multiparametric flow cytometry, was used to profile T cell repertoires. Not all clones reach the TCRdb copy of this immuneACCESS table, which keeps in-frame sequences only. Checked studies attribute under half of the gap to unresolved V genes and leave the rest unexplained. The sample yields tens of thousands of clones; around 84% were counted once. About 9.3% of the sample is held by the ten biggest clonotypes. A note on this clone: Its antigen has not been determined. Base-call qualities are not available, and no considerably larger clone is one nucleotide away.

The clonotype comes from a woman between 70 and 85 years old with pancreatic cancer. Some clones in this sample may be carry-over from other donors' samples. Sequencing was performed on peripheral blood, taken from a patient treated with proton-based radiotherapy. The sequence links TRBV25-1 to TRBJ1-2; there is no confident call for the D gene. The CDR3 protein is CASSRGANYGYTF. The DNA sequence reads TGTGCCAGCAGTCGAGGAGCTAACTATGGCTACACCTTC.